Shown below are 8 T cell receptor beta chains from a single sample sequenced in a study of cytomegalovirus exposure and HLA in healthy donors. The PCR was carried out with 60 Vbeta primers and 13 Jbeta primers. Clones were sequenced by immunoSEQ multiplex PCR, and TCRdb holds only the in-frame ones, with some missing. Among some 150,000 clones listed, about four fifths were seen once. Sequenced material: PBMCs. The receptors were sampled from a human donor in good health.

The rearrangement uses TRBV4-2 and TRBJ2-2; D gene ambiguous. The CDR3 covers 14 residues. Germline V gene sequence: CDR1 LGHNA, CDR2 YNFKEQ. The ends were cut back, 0 bases at V and 7 bases at J, with 9 bases in the middle. As DNA, the CDR3 is TGTGCCAGCAGCCAAGATAGTCGTCTCGGGGAGCTGTTTTTT. Residues: CASSQDSRLGELFF.

V gene TRBV15 combines with J gene TRBJ2-7; 8 bases are a match to TRBD1. The junction had 7 bases not matched to a gene; V was cut back by 4 bases and J by 2 bases. The CDR3 consists of 15 residues. Germline assignment: CDR1 LNHNV and CDR2 YYDKDF (reference sequence). The DNA of the CDR3 is TGTGCCACCAGCACTGACCGGACAGGGACCTACGAGCAGTACTTC. Translated: CATSTDRTGTYEQYF.

V is TRBV5-8 and J is TRBJ1-1; no clear D. Trimming took off 4 bases at V and 8 bases at J, with 9 bases between the two ends. CDR1 and CDR2 from the germline V gene are SGHTS and YDEGEE. This CDR3 comprises 11 residues. The CDR3 loop is CASSPGLEAFF. The CDR3 nucleotides are TGTGCCAGCAGCCCAGGCCTGGAAGCTTTCTTT.

The chain has TRBV28 and TRBJ2-7, with D unresolved. Trimming pared 4 bases from V and 4 bases from J, leaving 5 bases between. Looked up from germline, CDR1 is MDHEN and CDR2 is SYDVKM. This CDR3 has 11 residues. The DNA of the CDR3 is TGTGCCAGCAGTTACCGGTACGAGCAGTACTTC. Translated, it gives CASSYRYEQYF. Variable domain in full (rest from reference TRBV28 and TRBJ2-7): DVKVTQSSRYLVKRTGEKVFLECVQDMDHENMFWYRQDPGLGLRLIYFSYDVKMKEKGDIPEGYSVSREKKERFSLILESASTNQTSMYLCASSYRYEQYFGPGTRLTVT.

The chain employs TRBV15 and TRBJ2-5, with 8 bases matching TRBD2. The ends lost 5 bases at V and 5 bases at J; junction bases unmatched: 10. The CDR3 covers 15 residues. The germline V gene has CDR1 LNHNV and CDR2 YYDKDF (reference sequence). CDR3 protein: CATSAGAGAWETQYF. CDR3 sequence (DNA): TGTGCCACCAGCGCCGGAGCGGGAGCTTGGGAGACCCAGTACTTC.

V is TRBV27 and J is TRBJ1-4, with D perhaps TRBD1 (5 bases). Trimming cost V 3 bases and J 0 bases, with 8 bases left between them. The CDR3 totals 15 residues. The V gene's germline CDR1 is MNHEY and CDR2 SMNVEV (reference sequence). The DNA of the CDR3 is TGTGCCAGCAGTTTGATAGGGGCAACTAATGAAAAACTGTTTTTT. It yields the protein CASSLIGATNEKLFF.

This CDR3 is CASSNRQGIAYEQYF. CDR3 DNA: TGCGCCAGCAGCAATAGACAGGGGATAGCCTACGAGCAGTACTTC. V is TRBV4-3 and J is TRBJ2-7; 8 bases are shared with TRBD1. V was clipped by 5 bases and J by 2 bases; unmatched bases: 8. Germline V CDR1 and CDR2: LGHNA, YSLEER. CDR3 length: 15 amino acids.

The chain carries TRBV2 and TRBJ1-6, with TRBD1 matching 10 bases. The CDR3 length is 15 residues. Germline V gives CDR1 SNHLY, CDR2 FYNNEI. V dropped 9 bases and J dropped 3; count of bases not matched to a gene: 5. In DNA, the CDR3 is TGTGCCAGTGGGACAGGGGACAACTATAATTCACCCCTCCACTTT. It yields the protein CASGTGDNYNSPLHF.